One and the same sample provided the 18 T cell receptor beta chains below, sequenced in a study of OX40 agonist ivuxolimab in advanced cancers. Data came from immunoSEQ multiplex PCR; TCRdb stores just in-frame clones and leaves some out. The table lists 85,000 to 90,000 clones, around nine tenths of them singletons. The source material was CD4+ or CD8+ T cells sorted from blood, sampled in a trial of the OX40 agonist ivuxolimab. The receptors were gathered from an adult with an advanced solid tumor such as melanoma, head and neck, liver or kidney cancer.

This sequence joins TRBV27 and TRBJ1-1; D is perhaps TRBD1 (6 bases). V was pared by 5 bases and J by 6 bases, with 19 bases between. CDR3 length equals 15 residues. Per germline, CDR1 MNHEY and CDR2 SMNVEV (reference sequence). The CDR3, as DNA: TGTGCCAGCAGTCCCCCCGGCAGGGGAAGGCCTGAAGCTTTCTTT. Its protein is CASSPPGRGRPEAFF.

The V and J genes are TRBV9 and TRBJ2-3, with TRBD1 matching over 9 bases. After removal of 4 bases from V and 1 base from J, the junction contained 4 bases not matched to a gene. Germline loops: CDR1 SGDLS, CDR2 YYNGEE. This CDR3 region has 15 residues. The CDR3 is CASSPTGGRTDTQYF. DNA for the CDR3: TGTGCCAGCAGCCCTACAGGGGGCCGCACAGATACGCAGTATTTT.

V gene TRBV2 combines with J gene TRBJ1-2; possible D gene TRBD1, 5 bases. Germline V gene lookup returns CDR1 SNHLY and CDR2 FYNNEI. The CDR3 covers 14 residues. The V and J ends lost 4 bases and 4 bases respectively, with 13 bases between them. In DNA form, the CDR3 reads TGTGCCAGCAGTGGACAGATTGAATTCTATGGCTACACCTTC. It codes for CASSGQIEFYGYTF.

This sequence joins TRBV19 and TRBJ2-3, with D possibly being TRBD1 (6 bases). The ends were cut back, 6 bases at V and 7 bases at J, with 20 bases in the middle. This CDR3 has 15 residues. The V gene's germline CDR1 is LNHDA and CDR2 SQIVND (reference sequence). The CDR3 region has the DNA TGTGCCAGTAGCATGGGGGCATTTTGGGGGAATACGCAGTATTTT. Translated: CASSMGAFWGNTQYF.

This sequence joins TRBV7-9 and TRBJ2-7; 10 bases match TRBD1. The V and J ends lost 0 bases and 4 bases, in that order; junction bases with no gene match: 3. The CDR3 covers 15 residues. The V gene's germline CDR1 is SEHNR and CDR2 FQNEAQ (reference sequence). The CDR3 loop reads CASSLASGQGYEQYF. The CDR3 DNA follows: TGTGCCAGCAGCTTAGCGTCGGGACAGGGGTACGAGCAGTACTTC.

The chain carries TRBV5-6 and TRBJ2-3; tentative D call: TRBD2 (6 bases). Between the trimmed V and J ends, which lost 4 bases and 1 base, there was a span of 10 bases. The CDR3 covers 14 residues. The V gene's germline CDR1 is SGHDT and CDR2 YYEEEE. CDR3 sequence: CASSRRGGTDTQYF. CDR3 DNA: TGTGCCAGCAGCCGGAGGGGCGGCACAGATACGCAGTATTTT. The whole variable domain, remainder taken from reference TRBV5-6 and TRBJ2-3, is DAGVTQSPTHLIKTRGQQVTLRCSPKSGHDTVSWYQQALGQGPQFIFQYYEEEERQRGNFPDRFSGHQFPNYSSELNVNALLLGDSALYLCASSRRGGTDTQYFGPGTRLTVL.

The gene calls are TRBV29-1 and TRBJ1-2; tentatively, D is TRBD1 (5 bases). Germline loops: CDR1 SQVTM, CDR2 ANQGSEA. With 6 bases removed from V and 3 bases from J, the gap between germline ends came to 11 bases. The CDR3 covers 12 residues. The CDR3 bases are TGCAGCGTGTCGGGGGGGGACTATGGCTACACCTTC. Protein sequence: CSVSGGDYGYTF.

The CDR3 is CAISGTGNTQYF. The DNA for the CDR3 is TGTGCCATCAGTGGCACCGGAAATACGCAGTATTTT. The rearrangement links TRBV10-3 to TRBJ2-3; D is uncertain. CDR1 and CDR2 (germline): ENHRY, SYGVKD. Trimming pared 4 bases from V and 7 bases from J, leaving 9 bases between. The CDR3 covers 12 residues.

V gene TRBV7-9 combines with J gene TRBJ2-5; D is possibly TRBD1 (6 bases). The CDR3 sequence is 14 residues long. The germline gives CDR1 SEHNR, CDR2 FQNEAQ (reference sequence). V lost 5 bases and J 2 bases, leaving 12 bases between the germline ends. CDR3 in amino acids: CASSLWTAQETQYF. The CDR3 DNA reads TGTGCCAGCAGCCTTTGGACAGCACAAGAGACCCAGTACTTC. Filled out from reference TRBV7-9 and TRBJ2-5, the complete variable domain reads DTGVSQNPRHKITKRGQNVTFRCDPISEHNRLYWYRQTLGQGPEFLTYFQNEAQLEKSRLLSDRFSAERPKGSFSTLEIQRTEQGDSAMYLCASSLWTAQETQYFGPGTRLLVL.

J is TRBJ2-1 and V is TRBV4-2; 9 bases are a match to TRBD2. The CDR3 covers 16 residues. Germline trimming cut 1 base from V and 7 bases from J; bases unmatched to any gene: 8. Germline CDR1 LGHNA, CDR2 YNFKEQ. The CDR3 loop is CASSQGRASGMNEQFF. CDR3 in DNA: TGTGCCAGCAGCCAAGGGAGGGCTAGCGGGATGAATGAGCAGTTCTTC.

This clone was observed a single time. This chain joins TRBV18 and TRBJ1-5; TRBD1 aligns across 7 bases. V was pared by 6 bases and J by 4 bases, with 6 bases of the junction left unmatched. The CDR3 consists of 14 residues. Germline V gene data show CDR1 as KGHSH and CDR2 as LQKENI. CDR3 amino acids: CASSPGQNNQPQHF. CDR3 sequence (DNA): TGTGCCAGCTCGCCGGGACAGAATAATCAGCCCCAGCATTTT.

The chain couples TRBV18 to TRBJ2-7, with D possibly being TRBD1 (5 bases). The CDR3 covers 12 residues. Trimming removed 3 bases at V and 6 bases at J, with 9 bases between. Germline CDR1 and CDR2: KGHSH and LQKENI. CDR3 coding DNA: TGTGCCAGCTCACCCCAGGGCGGCGAGCAGTACTTC. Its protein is CASSPQGGEQYF. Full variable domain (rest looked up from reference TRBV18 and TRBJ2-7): NAGVMQNPRHLVRRRGQEARLRCSPMKGHSHVYWYRQLPEEGLKFMVYLQKENIIDESGMPKERFSAEFPKEGPSILRIQQVVRGDSAAYFCASSPQGGEQYFGPGTRLTVT.

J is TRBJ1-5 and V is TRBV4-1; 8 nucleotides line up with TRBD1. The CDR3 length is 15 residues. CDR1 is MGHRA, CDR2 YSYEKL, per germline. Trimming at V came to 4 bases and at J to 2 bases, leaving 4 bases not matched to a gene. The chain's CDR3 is CASSPGQGRNQPQHF. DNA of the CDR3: TGCGCCAGCAGCCCTGGACAGGGCCGCAATCAGCCCCAGCATTTT.

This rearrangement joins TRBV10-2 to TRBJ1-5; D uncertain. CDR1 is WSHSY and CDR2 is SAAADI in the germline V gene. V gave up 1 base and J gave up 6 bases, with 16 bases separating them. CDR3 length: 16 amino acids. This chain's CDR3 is CASSEFSSPTGQPQHF. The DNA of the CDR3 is TGCGCCAGCAGTGAGTTTAGCAGCCCAACGGGTCAGCCCCAGCATTTT.

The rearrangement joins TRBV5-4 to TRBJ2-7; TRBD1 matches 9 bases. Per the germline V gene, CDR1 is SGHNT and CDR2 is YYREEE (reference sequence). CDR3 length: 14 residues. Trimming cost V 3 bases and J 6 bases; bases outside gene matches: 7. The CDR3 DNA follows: TGTGCCAGCAGCTATAGGGGGACAGGGACCGAGCAGTACTTC. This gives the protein CASSYRGTGTEQYF.

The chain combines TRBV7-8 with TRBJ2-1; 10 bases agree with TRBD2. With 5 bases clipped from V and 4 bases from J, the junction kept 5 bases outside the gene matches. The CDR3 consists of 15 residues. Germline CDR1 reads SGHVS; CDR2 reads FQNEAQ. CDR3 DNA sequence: TGTGCCAGCAGCGCCAGCGGGAGGGCGTACAATGAGCAGTTCTTC. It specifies CASSASGRAYNEQFF.

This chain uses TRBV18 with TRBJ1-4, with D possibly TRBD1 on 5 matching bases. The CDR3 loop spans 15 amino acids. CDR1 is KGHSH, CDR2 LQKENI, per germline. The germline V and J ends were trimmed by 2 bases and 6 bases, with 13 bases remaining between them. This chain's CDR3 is CASSPGGGTHEKLFF. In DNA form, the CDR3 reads TGTGCCAGCTCACCAGGAGGAGGGACCCATGAAAAACTGTTTTTT.

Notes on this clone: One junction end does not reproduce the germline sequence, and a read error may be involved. The CDR3 region is CASSLGNLAGGIETQYF. The CDR3 nucleotides are TGTGCTAGCAGCTTAGGGAACTTAGCGGGAGGTATAGAGACCCAGTACTTC. The chain uses TRBV7-7 and TRBJ2-5, with TRBD2 matching over 10 bases. The CDR3 runs 17 residues. Germline V CDR1 and CDR2: SSHAT, FNYEAQ (reference sequence).